The clone carrying this T cell receptor beta chain was observed a few times. Its antigen remains unknown. This sample was included in a study of CD8+ T cells in alopecia areata. Turning to the study itself: At a dose of 5 to 10 mg twice daily, oral tofacitinib was given to treated patients.

Germline assignment: CDR1 SQVTM and CDR2 ANQGSEA. This CDR3 is built from 12 residues. V was pared by 7 bases and J by 5 bases, with 14 bases between. Study-level points and caveats: Greater clonality was observed in lesional scalp samples, especially alopecia totalis/universalis, versus normal scalp.

After isolation, RNA underwent reverse transcription to generate cDNA as the sequencing template. Clones were read by immunoSEQ multiplex PCR, and TCRdb kept only the in-frame ones, dropping some. The data show some 170,000 clones, more than 60% seen once. The source was CD4+ T cells sorted from blood, collected at week 0. The chain is built from TRBV29-1 and TRBJ2-5; D remains unclear. This clonotype was sampled from a human donor with alopecia areata. The CDR3 sequence: CSADLSRETQYF. DNA of the CDR3: TGCAGCGCCGACTTAAGCAGGGAGACCCAGTACTTC.